The clone carrying this T cell receptor (beta chain) was detected a few times. Germline assignment: CDR1 ENHRY and CDR2 SYGVKD. J was trimmed by 6 bases and V by 5 bases; bases with no gene match: 5. CDR3 length: 15 amino acids. The source of the sample is a study of patients and donors after allogeneic stem cell transplantation. TCRdb itself ran the RT-PCR reads through MiXCR, one entry per CDR3 protein. Here the sample spans about 960,000 distinct CDR3 sequences, roughly 18% being singletons. The clonotype originates from a human donor who was either an allogeneic HSCT recipient or a stem cell or donor lymphocyte infusion donor (not recorded which). It is not recorded whose cells these are; they may come from a transplant donor. The sample taken for sequencing was blood, either unsorted or a sorted T cell fraction (not recorded which). The chain uses TRBV10-3 and TRBJ1-5; 12 bases agree with TRBD1. For the CDR3, the DNA is TGTGCCATCAGTCCGGGACAGGGGGCAACTCAGCCCCAGCATTTT. Protein sequence: CAISPGQGATQPQHF.